This TCR beta chain was observed in a study of blood T cell repertoires in COVID-19. Study overall: COVID-19 samples, acute and convalescent, were from the United States, Italy and Spain.

Trimming pared 0 bases from V and 0 bases from J, leaving 9 bases between. The CDR3 runs to 15 residues. Germline CDR1 SGHRS, CDR2 YFSETQ. Original analysis: Nucleated cell counts were estimated from reference gene primer amplification. The method was immunoSEQ multiplex PCR; TCRdb's version includes in-frame clones alone and lacks a portion of them. For V, J and clone size, that table is used; D and trimming come from the DNA. The sample has around 65,000 clones, around 80% seen once. This clone has only one observation. Sequences were obtained from peripheral blood. The chain employs TRBV5-1 and TRBJ1-1; D might be TRBD1 (6 bases). The source of this sequence is an older man with acute or convalescent COVID-19. The CDR3 loop reads CASSLGEGVNTEAFF. As DNA, the CDR3 is TGCGCCAGCAGCTTGGGAGAGGGGGTGAACACTGAAGCTTTCTTT.